This TCR beta chain was recorded in a study of blood T cell repertoires in COVID-19. The overall study: Nucleic acid was either cDNA or gDNA, and it came from T cells, B-cell-depleted T cells, or PBMCs.

Methods used by the authors: How many nucleated cells were present was estimated from reference gene primer amplification. The table came from immunoSEQ multiplex PCR; TCRdb's copy has only in-frame clones and leaves some out. V, J and clone size were drawn from that table, and D and trimming were deduced from the DNA. The profile shows approximately 250,000 clones, about 90% of them singletons. Residents of about two dozen US areas, aged roughly 18 to 90 years, made up the participants. Clinical history reported by participants formed the basis on which cohorts were assigned. The TCR sequence derives from a woman in her twenties or thirties with acute COVID-19. What was sequenced was PBMCs or T cells enriched from blood (not recorded which).

The CDR3 DNA is TGTGCCAGTAGTATGGAACAGCCTTATCAGCCCCAGCATTTT. Protein product: CASSMEQPYQPQHF. This chain connects TRBV19 to TRBJ1-5; D gene ambiguous. The CDR3 length is 14 residues. Germline loops: CDR1 LNHDA, CDR2 SQIVND (reference sequence). Trimming stripped 3 bases from V and 5 bases from J, with 11 bases between.